This TCR beta chain was recorded in a study of shared clonotypes between healthy human individuals. The trim removed 6 bases at V and 8 bases at J, leaving 10 bases unmatched. Germline-derived CDR1 and CDR2 are MNHEY and SVGAGI. CDR3 length equals 15 residues. Some clones are missing from TCRdb's copy, which holds only in-frame ones; the method was immunoSEQ multiplex PCR. This table holds around 2.1 million clones, about 94% found once. Sequenced material: naive CD4+ T cells sorted from blood. The subset here: CD45RA+ positively selected. The receptor comes from a man between 18 and 35 years old in good health. The gene calls are TRBV6-5 and TRBJ2-1; 10 bases match TRBD1. The CDR3 is CASSRGTGARDEQFF. CDR3 sequence (DNA): TGTGCCAGCAGCCGGGGGACAGGGGCCCGGGATGAGCAGTTCTTC.